A single sample gave rise to the 30 T cell receptor beta chains below, sequenced in a study of CD8 T cells in ankylosing spondylitis. TCRdb re-analysed the 5' RACE reads in MiXCR, keeping a single row per CDR3 protein. In the table there are 180,000 or so distinct CDR3 sequences, around 10% of which are singletons. The sample comprised blood, either unsorted or a sorted T cell fraction (not recorded which). The receptor source for this set is a male donor with ankylosing spondylitis or in good health (not recorded which).

This clonotype was seen at least ten times. V and J are TRBV12-3 or TRBV12-4 and TRBJ2-7; D gene ambiguous. The CDR3 spans 11 residues. The V end was cut by 6 bases, the J end by 2 bases, with 5 bases between. The CDR3 here is CASRAAYEQYF. DNA for the CDR3: TGTGCCAGCAGGGCCGCCTACGAGCAGTACTTC.

This clonotype was recorded a few times. This chain joins TRBV25-1 and TRBJ1-2; TRBD1 matches 7 bases. The CDR3 is 16 amino acids. V was pared by 5 bases and J by 4 bases, with 13 bases of the junction left unmatched. Germline-derived CDR1 and CDR2 are MGHDK and SYGVNS. The CDR3 loop reads CASSPSDRAGGYGYTF. For the CDR3, the DNA is TGTGCCAGCAGTCCTTCTGACAGGGCTGGAGGCTATGGCTACACCTTC.

This clonotype showed up many times. The chain is built from TRBV5-4 and TRBJ1-1; TRBD1 is a possible D gene (6 bases). CDR3 length: 13 residues. With 3 bases removed from V and 5 bases from J, the gap between germline ends came to 11 bases. The germline V gene encodes CDR1 SGHNT and CDR2 YYREEE (reference sequence). The CDR3 is CASSSQGWTEAFF. CDR3 in DNA: TGTGCCAGCAGCTCACAGGGTTGGACTGAAGCTTTCTTT. The full variable domain, completed using reference TRBV5-4 and TRBJ1-1, is ETGVTQSPTHLIKTRGQQVTLRCSSQSGHNTVSWYQQALGQGPQFIFQYYREEENGRGNFPPRFSGLQFPNYSSELNVNALELDDSALYLCASSSQGWTEAFFGQGTRLTVV.

This clonotype has ten or more counts. One end of the junction does not line up with germline, which may come from a read error. V is TRBV15 and J is TRBJ2-3; D call uncertain. Germline-derived CDR1 and CDR2 are LNHNV and YYDKDF (reference sequence). The CDR3 covers 15 residues. The CDR3 region is CATSRDPGRRDTQYF. The CDR3 coding sequence is TGTGCCACCAGCCGAGACCCAGGAAGGAGAGATACGCAGTATTTT.

This clonotype has a count of ten or more. The chain recombines TRBV12-2 with TRBJ2-4; the table assigns TRBD1, which was not confirmed against the DNA. TRBV12-2 is shown as a pseudogene. The CDR3 is 16 amino acids. CDR3 in DNA: TGTGCAAGTCGCGACGGACAGGGGGTAGCCAAAAACATTCAGTACTTC. It translates to CASRDGQGVAKNIQYF.

Notes on this clonotype: One end of the junction is discordant with germline, which a read error may explain. This chain uses TRBV10-1 with TRBJ2-7; D is possibly TRBD1 (6 bases). The CDR3 has 14 residues. CDR1 WNHNN and CDR2 SYGVQD come from the germline V gene (reference sequence). The CDR3 DNA is TGCGCCAGCAGTGAGTCGCAACAGGGCTACGGGCAGTACTTC. Its translation is CASSESQQGYGQYF.

This clonotype has a count of ten or more. The V and J genes are TRBV27 and TRBJ2-6; D gene uncertain. Trimming shortened V by 11 bases and J by 4 bases, and 15 bases separated the two germline ends. Germline V gene lookup returns CDR1 MNHEY and CDR2 SMNVEV (reference sequence). This CDR3 has 14 residues. The CDR3 reads CARTTIGGANVLTF. DNA for the CDR3: TGTGCCCGCACCACGATCGGGGGGGCCAACGTCCTGACTTTC.

This clonotype was observed at least ten times. V gene TRBV9 combines with J gene TRBJ1-5; a possible D gene is TRBD1 (5 bases). Germline CDR1 reads SGDLS; CDR2 reads YYNGEE. V lost 3 bases and J 1 base, leaving 8 bases between the germline ends. This CDR3 has 14 amino acids. CDR3 nucleotide sequence: TGTGCCAGCAGCGATGGGGGGAGCAATCAGCCCCAGCATTTT. It specifies CASSDGGSNQPQHF. Full variable domain (rest looked up from reference TRBV9 and TRBJ1-5): DSGVTQTPKHLITATGQRVTLRCSPRSGDLSVYWYQQSLDQGLQFLIQYYNGEERAKGNILERFSAQQFPDLHSELNLSSLELGDSALYFCASSDGGSNQPQHFGDGTRLSIL.

The rearrangement uses TRBV20-1 and TRBJ2-1; the match to TRBD2 covers 10 bases. The CDR3 is made up of 17 amino acids. The trim removed 5 bases at V and 4 bases at J, leaving 14 bases unmatched. Looked up from germline, CDR1 is DFQATT and CDR2 is SNEGSKA (reference sequence). The CDR3 DNA reads as TGCAGTGCTCAACCGGGCAGCGGGAGGGCCGGGTACAATGAGCAGTTCTTC. The encoded protein is CSAQPGSGRAGYNEQFF.

This clonotype was seen at least ten times. The chain joins TRBV12-3 or TRBV12-4 to TRBJ2-7, with 13 bases identical to TRBD2. Losses at the gene ends were 5 bases for V and 10 bases for J; bases not matched to a gene: 11. The CDR3 is 15 amino acids. The CDR3 nucleotides are TGTGCCAGCAGTCGGGGACTAGCGGGATCCCCTCCCCAGTACTTC. Translating gives CASSRGLAGSPPQYF.

This clonotype was observed at least ten times. V usage is TRBV20-1 and J usage is TRBJ1-1; perhaps TRBD1 as D (6 bases). Trimming took 1 base from V and 10 from J, leaving 16 bases between them. The CDR3 consists of 13 residues. Germline V lookup: CDR1 DFQATT, CDR2 SNEGSKA (reference sequence). Written as DNA, the CDR3 is TGCAGTGCTAGAGCAGTGGGGGAAGGGGGAGCTTTCTTT. Protein product: CSARAVGEGGAFF.

In this sample, this clonotype turned up many times. The chain carries TRBV10-2 and TRBJ2-6; 8 bases agree with TRBD1. V gave up 3 bases and J gave up 2 bases; unmatched junction bases: 3. Looked up from germline, CDR1 is WSHSY and CDR2 is SAAADI. The CDR3 runs to 16 residues. CDR3 coding DNA: TGCGCCAGCAGTGAACCGACAGGGGCTGGGGCCAACGTCCTGACTTTC. Translation: CASSEPTGAGANVLTF.

This sequence joins TRBV6-5 and TRBJ2-7, with TRBD1 matching 7 bases. The CDR3 contains 16 residues. Trimming cost V 2 bases and J 4 bases; bases outside gene matches: 11. Germline loops: CDR1 MNHEY, CDR2 SVGAGI. CDR3 DNA: TGTGCCAGCAGTTACGGTGACGGACGCAGGGGGTACGAGCAGTACTTC. This gives the protein CASSYGDGRRGYEQYF.

This clonotype appeared many times. V is TRBV5-1 and J is TRBJ2-1; D perhaps matches TRBD2 (5 bases). V lost 4 bases and J 5 bases, leaving 10 bases between the germline ends. Germline loops: CDR1 SGHRS, CDR2 YFSETQ. The CDR3 totals 13 residues. In DNA form, the CDR3 reads TGCGCCAGCAGCCCTAGAGGGAACAATGAGCAGTTCTTC. Translating it yields CASSPRGNNEQFF.

This clonotype was found a few times. This chain joins TRBV6-6 and TRBJ2-1; no clear D gene. This CDR3 contains 13 residues. V was cut by 0 bases and J by 8 bases, with 8 bases left in between. Looked up from germline, CDR1 is MNHNY and CDR2 is SVGAGI (reference sequence). The CDR3 DNA follows: TGTGCCAGCAGTTACTCAGGGATTGATGAGCAGTTCTTC. It encodes CASSYSGIDEQFF.

In its sample, this clonotype was seen many times. The CDR3 bases are TGCGCCAGCAGCGCGGATGGGATGAACACTGAAGCTTTCTTT. It yields the protein CASSADGMNTEAFF. The chain is built from TRBV5-1 and TRBJ1-1; D uncertain. The V end lost 4 bases, the J end lost 0 bases, and 10 bases lay between the germline ends. The germline V gene has CDR1 SGHRS and CDR2 YFSETQ. The CDR3 sequence is 14 residues long.

This clonotype was counted only a few times. The chain combines TRBV7-2 with TRBJ1-1; possibly TRBD1 for D (5 bases). Looked up from germline, CDR1 is SGHTA and CDR2 is FQGNSA. This CDR3 spans 14 amino acids. V lost 4 bases and J lost 4, with 13 bases in between. CDR3 DNA sequence: TGTGCCAGCAGCTCAGGGCCCCAAGCCACTGAAGCTTTCTTT. It specifies CASSSGPQATEAFF. The whole variable domain, filled in from reference TRBV7-2 and TRBJ1-1, reads GAGVSQSPSNKVTEKGKDVELRCDPISGHTALYWYRQSLGQGLEFLIYFQGNSAPDKSGLPSDRFSAERTGGSVSTLTIQRTQQEDSAVYLCASSSGPQATEAFFGQGTRLTVV.

This clonotype occurred many times. This chain connects TRBV20-1 to TRBJ2-1; tentatively, D is TRBD2 (6 bases). The CDR3 contains 18 residues. Germline CDR1 and CDR2: DFQATT and SNEGSKA (reference sequence). The V end lost 3 bases, the J end lost 5 bases, and 26 bases lay between the germline ends. The CDR3 nucleotides read TGCAGTGCTAGCCCCTCTACTATCGGGAGCCCTAGAAACAATGAGCAGTTCTTC. Translated, it gives CSASPSTIGSPRNNEQFF.

This clonotype was recorded a few times. V and J are TRBV27 and TRBJ1-6, with TRBD1 as a possible D gene (6 bases). Trimming pared 3 bases from V and 6 bases from J, leaving 12 bases between. Looked up from germline, CDR1 is MNHEY and CDR2 is SMNVEV (reference sequence). The CDR3 loop spans 15 amino acids. As DNA, the CDR3 is TGTGCCAGCAGTTTCAGGGACATAGCTAATTCACCCCTCCACTTT. This translates into CASSFRDIANSPLHF.

This clonotype was detected only a few times. The chain carries TRBV7-2 and TRBJ2-3; 13 bases align to TRBD2. CDR3 length equals 17 residues. From germline, CDR1 is SGHTA and CDR2 FQGNSA. The J segment lost 3 bases and the V segment lost 5 bases, leaving 8 bases of the junction unmatched. CDR3 coding DNA: TGTGCCAGCAGCCATCGGACTAGCGGGAGTGGTACAGATACGCAGTATTTT. Amino acids: CASSHRTSGSGTDTQYF.

This clonotype has more than one count but fewer than ten. This chain connects TRBV5-1 to TRBJ2-1; weak D call: TRBD2 (5 bases). Germline CDR1 reads SGHRS; CDR2 reads YFSETQ. Deletions cut 0 bases from V and 8 bases from J, with 12 bases between. This CDR3 contains 14 residues. CDR3 amino acids: CASSLATRADEQFF. Here the CDR3 DNA reads TGCGCCAGCAGCTTGGCAACGCGGGCGGATGAGCAGTTCTTC.

The genes are TRBV11-2 and TRBJ2-1, with TRBD2 identical over 12 bases. The CDR3 totals 16 residues. V dropped 4 bases and J dropped 9; count of bases not matched to a gene: 10. Germline values: CDR1 SGHAT, CDR2 FQNNGV. The CDR3 nucleotides are TGTGCCAGCAGCTCCCAGACTAGCGGGAGTGGGGGTGAGCAGTTCTTC. Amino acid sequence: CASSSQTSGSGGEQFF. Together with reference TRBV11-2 and TRBJ2-1, the CDR3 gives the full variable domain: EAGVAQSPRYKIIEKRQSVAFWCNPISGHATLYWYQQILGQGPKLLIQFQNNGVVDDSQLPKDRFSAERLKGVDSTLKIQPAKLEDSAVYLCASSSQTSGSGGEQFFGPGTRLTVL.

The chain recombines TRBV27 with TRBJ1-5; no clear D. CDR1 and CDR2 from the germline V gene are MNHEY and SMNVEV (reference sequence). This CDR3 has 15 residues. V was cut by 3 bases and J by 3 bases, with 12 bases left in between. DNA for the CDR3: TGTGCCAGCAGTTTGAGGATAAGGGCCAATCAGCCCCAGCATTTT. This gives the protein CASSLRIRANQPQHF.

The CDR3 DNA is TGTGCCAGCAGCTCTGTTCTTTCACCCCTCCACTTT. Its translation is CASSSVLSPLHF. V gene TRBV7-9 combines with J gene TRBJ1-6; D gene unclear. This CDR3 has 12 amino acids. The V gene lost 4 bases and the J gene lost 9 bases, with 7 bases spanning the gap. CDR1 is SEHNR, CDR2 FQNEAQ, per germline (reference sequence).

The chain recombines TRBV7-9 with TRBJ2-1; a possible D gene is TRBD2 (7 bases). Per germline, CDR1 SEHNR and CDR2 FQNEAQ (reference sequence). This CDR3 is built from 16 residues. V was clipped by 1 base and J by 5 bases, with 15 bases between them. The CDR3 nucleotides read TGTGCCAGCAGCTTAGGAGGCGGGGGCCTTAACAATGAGCAGTTCTTC. Translated: CASSLGGGGLNNEQFF.

This clonotype appeared many times. The gene calls are TRBV6-1 and TRBJ2-3, with TRBD2 identical over 7 bases. Trimming took 4 bases from V and 0 from J; bases not matched to a gene: 4. Germline loops: CDR1 MNHNS, CDR2 SASEGT. The CDR3 totals 15 residues. CDR3 sequence (DNA): TGTGCCAGCAGTGCCACTAGCGCGAGCACAGATACGCAGTATTTT. Protein: CASSATSASTDTQYF.

This clonotype was picked up one time. A much more abundant neighbour one base away suggests this may be a read error. The CDR3 protein is CASSKRTGPQFF. Here the CDR3 DNA reads TGTGCCAGCAGCAAGCGGACAGGGCCGCAGTTCTTC. V is TRBV9 and J is TRBJ2-1; 8 bases are shared with TRBD1. This CDR3 is 12 amino acids long. Looked up from germline, CDR1 is SGDLS and CDR2 is YYNGEE. The V gene end was trimmed by 4 bases and the J gene end by 12 bases; junction bases not matched to a gene: 6.

This clonotype was detected only once. The CDR3 bases are TGTGCCAGCAGGTATACAGGGGACGAGCAGTACTTC. Its translation is CASRYTGDEQYF. The chain is built from TRBV12-3 or TRBV12-4 and TRBJ2-7; 7 nucleotides line up with TRBD1. Germline trimming cut 6 bases from V and 5 bases from J; bases unmatched to any gene: 4. The CDR3 loop spans 12 amino acids.

This clonotype appeared many times. The V gene is TRBV10-3, the J gene TRBJ2-1; TRBD1 aligns across 12 bases. V trimming: 1 base; J trimming: 2 bases; junction bases outside the gene matches: 6. The CDR3 is 18 amino acids. Germline CDR1 is ENHRY and CDR2 is SYGVKD. The chain's CDR3 is CAISEWGTGGETYNEQFF. CDR3 DNA: TGTGCCATCAGTGAGTGGGGGACAGGGGGCGAAACCTACAATGAGCAGTTCTTC.

This clonotype was counted at least ten times. This chain links TRBV7-8 with TRBJ2-7, with 8 bases lining up with TRBD2. The CDR3 totals 16 residues. Germline CDR1 is SGHVS and CDR2 is FQNEAQ. V lost 0 bases, J lost 2 bases, and 6 bases stayed unmatched. CDR3 in DNA: TGTGCCAGCAGCTTAGCGACCGGGGGGGGACCCTACGAGCAGTACTTC. Translating gives CASSLATGGGPYEQYF. The full variable domain, its missing parts supplied by reference TRBV7-8 and TRBJ2-7, is GAGVSQSPRYKVAKRGQDVALRCDPISGHVSLFWYQQALGQGPEFLTYFQNEAQLDKSGLPSDRFFAERPEGSVSTLKIQRTQQEDSAVYLCASSLATGGGPYEQYFGPGTRLTVT.